This T cell receptor beta chain was retrieved from a study of blood T cell repertoires in COVID-19. This clone appeared a few times. Germline V gene lookup returns CDR1 SGHDT and CDR2 YYEEEE. The CDR3 is made up of 16 amino acids. J gave up 0 bases and V 3 bases, and 5 bases lay outside the gene matches. Sequencing used immunoSEQ multiplex PCR; TCRdb keeps in-frame clones, though not all of them. This table has about 140,000 clones, roughly 80% appearing once. What was sequenced was peripheral blood. This receptor was identified in a man aged 50 to 59 with acute or convalescent COVID-19. The V call is TRBV5-6, the J call TRBJ2-4; 8 bases align to TRBD2. The CDR3 DNA reads TGTGCCAGCAGCTCAAGACTAGCGCTAGCCAAAAACATTCAGTACTTC. Its protein product is CASSSRLALAKNIQYF.